This TCR beta chain originates from a study of T cell changes during pregnancy in multiple sclerosis. This CDR3 comprises 13 residues. The V gene's germline CDR1 is SEHNR and CDR2 FQNEAQ (reference sequence). V was clipped by 5 bases and J by 8 bases; unmatched bases: 8. TCRdb's table, derived via immunoSEQ multiplex PCR, lists solely in-frame clones and lacks some. The sample gives 100,000 to 150,000 clones, approximately 93% of which show up once; less than 7.5% is in the top ten. This TCR derives from a female donor with multiple sclerosis, enrolled in a pregnancy study. The specimen was peripheral blood, collected before pregnancy. The rearrangement uses TRBV7-9 and TRBJ1-2; 7 bases fit TRBD1. CDR3 DNA sequence: TGTGCCAGCAGCCCCAGACAGGGAGAGGGCTACACCTTC. Residues: CASSPRQGEGYTF.